This T cell receptor beta chain was recovered during a study of cytomegalovirus exposure and HLA in healthy donors. The study, taken as a whole, reports: A later analysis found most CMV-associated TCR beta chains apparently HLA-restricted. The study listed roughly 160 cytomegalovirus-associated TCR beta chains.

V was pared by 7 bases and J by 5 bases, with 30 bases between. Germline CDR1 reads SNHLY; CDR2 reads FYNNEI. This CDR3 region has 18 residues. 60 Vbeta and 13 Jbeta primers were used in PCR. In the study's own analysis: A follow-up analysis tallied 86 million or so unique TCR beta chains, approximately 11 million shared. Generated by immunoSEQ multiplex PCR, the TCRdb table keeps only in-frame clones and is missing some. For V, J and clone size, that table is used; D and trimming come from the DNA. This sample has roughly 250,000 clones; 75% to 85% occur once, and the top ten carry more than 0.3%. With regard to this clone: Its antigen remains unknown.

The TCR originated in a girl between 2 and 10 years old in good health and CMV-seronegative. J is TRBJ2-7 and V is TRBV2; the D gene is possibly TRBD1 (6 bases). Source material: PBMCs. The CDR3 DNA reads TGTGCCAGCAAAGGGGATATGGGGGCCGCCTGGGTTAGAGACGAGCAGTACTTC. It codes for CASKGDMGAAWVRDEQYF.